This TCR beta chain was sequenced in a study of quantifying T cell responses using KT2 cells. Study as a whole: RNA was reverse transcribed with TCR alpha and beta constant-region primers.

At least ten counts were recorded for this clonotype. This CDR3 spans 16 amino acids. The germline V gene encodes CDR1 LNHNV and CDR2 YYDKDF (reference sequence). V was pared by 5 bases and J by 10 bases, with 10 bases of the junction left unmatched. The cDNA 3' end received a ligated oligonucleotide with a UMI. The first PCR ran 3 to 5 cycles with an equimolar RC1.1 and RC1.2 beta primer mix. Via MiXCR, TCRdb re-called the UMI-ligation and nested PCR reads, giving one row per CDR3 protein. Of around 35,000 distinct CDR3 sequences listed, 10% were seen once; the top ten hold around 9.8%. What was sequenced was PBMCs spiked with cells of the T cell clone KT2. The V call is TRBV15, the J call TRBJ2-1; 14 nucleotides agree with TRBD2. This TCR came from a human donor. The CDR3 is CATSGRLAGGLGEQFF. The CDR3 DNA sequence: TGTGCCACCAGCGGACGACTAGCGGGAGGGTTAGGGGAGCAGTTCTTC.